This T cell receptor beta chain was identified during a study of blood T cell repertoires in COVID-19. Study details: Sample material is recorded as cDNA or gDNA derived from T cells, B-cell-depleted T cells, or PBMCs.

The V end lost 4 bases, the J end lost 2 bases, and 11 bases lay between the germline ends. The CDR3 runs 14 residues. Germline V gene lookup returns CDR1 MDHEN and CDR2 SYDVKM. Some clones are missing from TCRdb's copy, which holds only in-frame ones; the method was immunoSEQ multiplex PCR. Here the sample spans more than 95,000 clones, approximately 90% being singletons. This receptor was obtained from a human donor in a cohort sampled during active COVID-19. Sequenced: peripheral blood. V is TRBV28 and J is TRBJ2-5; D ambiguous. The chain's CDR3 is CASSWAQYQETQYF. The CDR3 DNA reads TGTGCCAGCAGTTGGGCCCAGTATCAAGAGACCCAGTACTTC.